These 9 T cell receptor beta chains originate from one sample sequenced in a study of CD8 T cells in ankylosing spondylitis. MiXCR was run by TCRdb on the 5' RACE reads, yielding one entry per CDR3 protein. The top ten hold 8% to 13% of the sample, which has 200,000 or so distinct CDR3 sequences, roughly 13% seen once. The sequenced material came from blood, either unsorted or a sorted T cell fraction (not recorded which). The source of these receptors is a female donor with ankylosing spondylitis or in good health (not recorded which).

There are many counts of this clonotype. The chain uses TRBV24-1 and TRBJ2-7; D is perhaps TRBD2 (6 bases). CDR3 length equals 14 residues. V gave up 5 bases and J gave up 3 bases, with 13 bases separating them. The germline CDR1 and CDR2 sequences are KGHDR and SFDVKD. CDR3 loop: CATSAGLPGYEQYF. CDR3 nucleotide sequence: TGTGCCACCAGTGCGGGACTCCCTGGCTACGAGCAGTACTTC.

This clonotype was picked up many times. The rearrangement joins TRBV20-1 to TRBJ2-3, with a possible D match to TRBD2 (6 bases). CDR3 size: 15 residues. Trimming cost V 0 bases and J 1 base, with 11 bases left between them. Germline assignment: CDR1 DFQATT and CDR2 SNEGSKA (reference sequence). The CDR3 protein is CSAREGGAGTDTQYF. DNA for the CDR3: TGCAGTGCTAGAGAGGGCGGGGCTGGCACAGATACGCAGTATTTT.

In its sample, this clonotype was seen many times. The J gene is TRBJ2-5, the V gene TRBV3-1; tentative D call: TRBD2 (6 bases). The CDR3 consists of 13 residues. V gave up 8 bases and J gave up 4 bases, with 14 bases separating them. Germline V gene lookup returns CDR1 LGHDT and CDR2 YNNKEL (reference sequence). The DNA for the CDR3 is TGTGCCAGCGTCTCCTGGACTACAGAGACCCAGTACTTC. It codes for CASVSWTTETQYF.

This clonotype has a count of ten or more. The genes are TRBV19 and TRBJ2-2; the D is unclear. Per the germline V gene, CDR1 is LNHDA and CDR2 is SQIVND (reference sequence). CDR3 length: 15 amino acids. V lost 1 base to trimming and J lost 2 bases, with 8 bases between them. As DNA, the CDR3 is TGTGCCAGTAGTATAGCCCTTCTCAACACCGGGGAGCTGTTTTTT. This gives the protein CASSIALLNTGELFF.

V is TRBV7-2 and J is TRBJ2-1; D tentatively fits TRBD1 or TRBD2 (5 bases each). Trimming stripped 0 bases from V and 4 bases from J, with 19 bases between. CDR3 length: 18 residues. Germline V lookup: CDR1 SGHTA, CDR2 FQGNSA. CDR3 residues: CASSLAGPSTKSYNEQFF. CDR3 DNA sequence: TGTGCCAGCAGCTTAGCGGGACCTAGCACGAAGAGTTACAATGAGCAGTTCTTC.

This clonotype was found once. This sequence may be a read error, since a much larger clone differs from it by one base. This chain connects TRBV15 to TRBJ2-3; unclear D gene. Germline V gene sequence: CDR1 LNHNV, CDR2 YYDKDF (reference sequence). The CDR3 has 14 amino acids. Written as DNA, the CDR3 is TGTGTCACCAGCAGAGCAGCAAGCACAGATACGCAGTATTTT. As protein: CVTSRAASTDTQYF. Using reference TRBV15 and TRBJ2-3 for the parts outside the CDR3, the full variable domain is DAMVIQNPRYQVTQFGKPVTLSCSQTLNHNVMYWYQQKSSQAPKLLFHYYDKDFNNEADTPDNFQSRRPNTSFCFLDIRSPGLGDTAMYLCVTSRAASTDTQYFGPGTRLTVL.

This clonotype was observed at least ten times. The CDR3 bases are TGCGCCAGCAGCTTGAACAGAGACTACGAGCAGTACTTC. Protein sequence: CASSLNRDYEQYF. The genes are TRBV5-1 and TRBJ2-7; D is ambiguous. This CDR3 is 13 amino acids long. Trimming pared 1 base from V and 3 bases from J, leaving 8 bases between. In germline, CDR1 is SGHRS, CDR2 YFSETQ.

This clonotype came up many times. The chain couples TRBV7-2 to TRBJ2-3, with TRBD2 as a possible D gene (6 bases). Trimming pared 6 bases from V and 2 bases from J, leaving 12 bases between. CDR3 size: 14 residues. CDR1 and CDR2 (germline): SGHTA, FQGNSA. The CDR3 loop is CASRPEGLTDTQYF. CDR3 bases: TGTGCCAGCAGACCGGAGGGCCTCACAGATACGCAGTATTTT.

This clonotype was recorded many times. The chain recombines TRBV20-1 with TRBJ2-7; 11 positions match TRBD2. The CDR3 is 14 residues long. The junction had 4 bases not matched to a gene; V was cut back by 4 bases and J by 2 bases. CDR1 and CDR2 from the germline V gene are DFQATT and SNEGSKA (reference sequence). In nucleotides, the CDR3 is TGCAGTGCTATGACTAGCGGGATCGCCTACGAGCAGTACTTC. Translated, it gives CSAMTSGIAYEQYF.